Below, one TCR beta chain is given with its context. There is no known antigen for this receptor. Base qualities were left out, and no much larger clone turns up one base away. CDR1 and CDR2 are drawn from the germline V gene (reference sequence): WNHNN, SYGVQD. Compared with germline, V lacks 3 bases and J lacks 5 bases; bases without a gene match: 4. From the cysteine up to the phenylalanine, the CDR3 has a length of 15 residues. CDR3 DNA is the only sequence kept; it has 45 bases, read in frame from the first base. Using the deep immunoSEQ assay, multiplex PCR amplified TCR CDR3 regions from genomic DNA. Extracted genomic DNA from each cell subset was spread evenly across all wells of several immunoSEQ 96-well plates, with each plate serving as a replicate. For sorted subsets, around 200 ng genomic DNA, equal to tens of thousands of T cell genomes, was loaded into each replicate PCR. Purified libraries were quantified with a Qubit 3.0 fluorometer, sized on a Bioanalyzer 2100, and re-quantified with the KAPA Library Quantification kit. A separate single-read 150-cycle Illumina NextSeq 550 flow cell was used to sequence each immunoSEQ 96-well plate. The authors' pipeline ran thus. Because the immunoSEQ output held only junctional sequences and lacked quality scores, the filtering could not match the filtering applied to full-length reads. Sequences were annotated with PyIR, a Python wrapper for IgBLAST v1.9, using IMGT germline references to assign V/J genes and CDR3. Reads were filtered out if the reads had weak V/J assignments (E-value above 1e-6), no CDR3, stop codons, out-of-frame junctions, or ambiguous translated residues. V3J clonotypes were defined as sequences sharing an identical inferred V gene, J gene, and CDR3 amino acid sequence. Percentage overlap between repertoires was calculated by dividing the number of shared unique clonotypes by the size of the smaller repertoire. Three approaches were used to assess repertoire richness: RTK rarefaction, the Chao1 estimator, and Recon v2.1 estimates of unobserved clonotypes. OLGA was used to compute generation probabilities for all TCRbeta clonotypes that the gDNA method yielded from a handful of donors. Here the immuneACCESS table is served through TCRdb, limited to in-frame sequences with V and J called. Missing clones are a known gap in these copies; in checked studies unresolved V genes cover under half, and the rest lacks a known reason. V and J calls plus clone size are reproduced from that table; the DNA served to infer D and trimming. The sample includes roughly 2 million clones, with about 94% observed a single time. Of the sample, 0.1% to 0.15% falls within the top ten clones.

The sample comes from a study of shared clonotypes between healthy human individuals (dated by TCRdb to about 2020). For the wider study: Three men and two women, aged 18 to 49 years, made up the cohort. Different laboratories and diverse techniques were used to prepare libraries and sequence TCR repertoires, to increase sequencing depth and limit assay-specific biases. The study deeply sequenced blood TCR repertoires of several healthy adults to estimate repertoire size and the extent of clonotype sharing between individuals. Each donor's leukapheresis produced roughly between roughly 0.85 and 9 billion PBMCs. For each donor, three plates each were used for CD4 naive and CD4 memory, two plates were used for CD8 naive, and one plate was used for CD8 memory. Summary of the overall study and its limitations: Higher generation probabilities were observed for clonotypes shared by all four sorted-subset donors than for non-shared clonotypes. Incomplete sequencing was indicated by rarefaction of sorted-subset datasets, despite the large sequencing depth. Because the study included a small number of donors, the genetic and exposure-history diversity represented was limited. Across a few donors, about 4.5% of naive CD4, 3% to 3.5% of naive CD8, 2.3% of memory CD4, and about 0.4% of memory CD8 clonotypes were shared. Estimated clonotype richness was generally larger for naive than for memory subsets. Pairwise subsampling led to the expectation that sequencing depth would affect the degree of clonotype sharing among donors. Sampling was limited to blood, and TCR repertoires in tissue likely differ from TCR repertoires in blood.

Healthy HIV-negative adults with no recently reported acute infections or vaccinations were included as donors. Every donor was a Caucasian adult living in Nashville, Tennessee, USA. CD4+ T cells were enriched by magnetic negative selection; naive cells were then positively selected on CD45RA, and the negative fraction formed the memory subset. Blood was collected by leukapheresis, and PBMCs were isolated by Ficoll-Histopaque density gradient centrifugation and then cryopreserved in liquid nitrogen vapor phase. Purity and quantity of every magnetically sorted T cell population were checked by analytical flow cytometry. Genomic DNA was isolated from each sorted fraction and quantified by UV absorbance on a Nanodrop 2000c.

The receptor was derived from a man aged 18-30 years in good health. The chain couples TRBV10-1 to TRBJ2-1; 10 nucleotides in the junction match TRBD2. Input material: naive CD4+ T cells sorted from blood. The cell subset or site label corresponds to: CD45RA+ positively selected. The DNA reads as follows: TGCGCCAGCAGTGAAAGCGGGAGGGTTAACAATGAGCAGTTCTTC. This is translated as CASSESGRVNNEQFF.